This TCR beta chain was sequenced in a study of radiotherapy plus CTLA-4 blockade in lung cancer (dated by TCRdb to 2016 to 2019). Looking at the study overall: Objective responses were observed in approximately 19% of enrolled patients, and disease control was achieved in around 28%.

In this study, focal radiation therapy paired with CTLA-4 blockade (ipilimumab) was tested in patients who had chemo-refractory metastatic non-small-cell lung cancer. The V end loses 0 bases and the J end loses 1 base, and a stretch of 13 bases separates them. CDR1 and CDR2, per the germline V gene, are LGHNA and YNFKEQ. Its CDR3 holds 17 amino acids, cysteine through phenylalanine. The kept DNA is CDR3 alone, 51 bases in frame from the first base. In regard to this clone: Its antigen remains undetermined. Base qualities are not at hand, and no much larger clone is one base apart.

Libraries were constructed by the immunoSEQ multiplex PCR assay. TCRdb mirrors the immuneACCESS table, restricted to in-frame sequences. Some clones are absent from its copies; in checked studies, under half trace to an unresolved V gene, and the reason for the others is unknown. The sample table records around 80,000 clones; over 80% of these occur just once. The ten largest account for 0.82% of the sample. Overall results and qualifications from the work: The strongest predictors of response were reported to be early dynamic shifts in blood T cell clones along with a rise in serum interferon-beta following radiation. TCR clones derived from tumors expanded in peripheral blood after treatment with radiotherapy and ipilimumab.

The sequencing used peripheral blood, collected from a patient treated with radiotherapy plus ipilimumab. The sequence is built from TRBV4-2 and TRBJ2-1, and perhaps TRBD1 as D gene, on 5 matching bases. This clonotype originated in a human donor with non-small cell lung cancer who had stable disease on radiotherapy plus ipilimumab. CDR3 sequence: CASSQELKGLSYNEQFF. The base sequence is TGTGCCAGCAGCCAAGAGTTGAAGGGGTTATCCTACAATGAGCAGTTCTTC.